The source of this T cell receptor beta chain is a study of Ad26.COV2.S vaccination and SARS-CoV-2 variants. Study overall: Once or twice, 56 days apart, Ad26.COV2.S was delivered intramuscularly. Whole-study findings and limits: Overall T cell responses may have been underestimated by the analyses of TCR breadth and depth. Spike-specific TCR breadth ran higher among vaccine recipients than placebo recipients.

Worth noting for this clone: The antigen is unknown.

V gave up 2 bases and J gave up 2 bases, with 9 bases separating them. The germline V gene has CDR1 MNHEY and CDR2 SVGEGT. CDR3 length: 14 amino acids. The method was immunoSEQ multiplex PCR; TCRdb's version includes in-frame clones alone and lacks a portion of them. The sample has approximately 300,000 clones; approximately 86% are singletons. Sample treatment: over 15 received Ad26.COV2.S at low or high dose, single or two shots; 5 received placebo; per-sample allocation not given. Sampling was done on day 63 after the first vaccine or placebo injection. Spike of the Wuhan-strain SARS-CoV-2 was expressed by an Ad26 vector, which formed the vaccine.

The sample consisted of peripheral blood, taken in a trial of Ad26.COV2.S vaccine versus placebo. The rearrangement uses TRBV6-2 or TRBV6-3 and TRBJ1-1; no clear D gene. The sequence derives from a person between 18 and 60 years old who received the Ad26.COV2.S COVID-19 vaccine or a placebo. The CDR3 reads CASSYVAANTEAFF. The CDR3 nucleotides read TGTGCCAGCAGTTACGTGGCAGCCAACACTGAAGCTTTCTTT.